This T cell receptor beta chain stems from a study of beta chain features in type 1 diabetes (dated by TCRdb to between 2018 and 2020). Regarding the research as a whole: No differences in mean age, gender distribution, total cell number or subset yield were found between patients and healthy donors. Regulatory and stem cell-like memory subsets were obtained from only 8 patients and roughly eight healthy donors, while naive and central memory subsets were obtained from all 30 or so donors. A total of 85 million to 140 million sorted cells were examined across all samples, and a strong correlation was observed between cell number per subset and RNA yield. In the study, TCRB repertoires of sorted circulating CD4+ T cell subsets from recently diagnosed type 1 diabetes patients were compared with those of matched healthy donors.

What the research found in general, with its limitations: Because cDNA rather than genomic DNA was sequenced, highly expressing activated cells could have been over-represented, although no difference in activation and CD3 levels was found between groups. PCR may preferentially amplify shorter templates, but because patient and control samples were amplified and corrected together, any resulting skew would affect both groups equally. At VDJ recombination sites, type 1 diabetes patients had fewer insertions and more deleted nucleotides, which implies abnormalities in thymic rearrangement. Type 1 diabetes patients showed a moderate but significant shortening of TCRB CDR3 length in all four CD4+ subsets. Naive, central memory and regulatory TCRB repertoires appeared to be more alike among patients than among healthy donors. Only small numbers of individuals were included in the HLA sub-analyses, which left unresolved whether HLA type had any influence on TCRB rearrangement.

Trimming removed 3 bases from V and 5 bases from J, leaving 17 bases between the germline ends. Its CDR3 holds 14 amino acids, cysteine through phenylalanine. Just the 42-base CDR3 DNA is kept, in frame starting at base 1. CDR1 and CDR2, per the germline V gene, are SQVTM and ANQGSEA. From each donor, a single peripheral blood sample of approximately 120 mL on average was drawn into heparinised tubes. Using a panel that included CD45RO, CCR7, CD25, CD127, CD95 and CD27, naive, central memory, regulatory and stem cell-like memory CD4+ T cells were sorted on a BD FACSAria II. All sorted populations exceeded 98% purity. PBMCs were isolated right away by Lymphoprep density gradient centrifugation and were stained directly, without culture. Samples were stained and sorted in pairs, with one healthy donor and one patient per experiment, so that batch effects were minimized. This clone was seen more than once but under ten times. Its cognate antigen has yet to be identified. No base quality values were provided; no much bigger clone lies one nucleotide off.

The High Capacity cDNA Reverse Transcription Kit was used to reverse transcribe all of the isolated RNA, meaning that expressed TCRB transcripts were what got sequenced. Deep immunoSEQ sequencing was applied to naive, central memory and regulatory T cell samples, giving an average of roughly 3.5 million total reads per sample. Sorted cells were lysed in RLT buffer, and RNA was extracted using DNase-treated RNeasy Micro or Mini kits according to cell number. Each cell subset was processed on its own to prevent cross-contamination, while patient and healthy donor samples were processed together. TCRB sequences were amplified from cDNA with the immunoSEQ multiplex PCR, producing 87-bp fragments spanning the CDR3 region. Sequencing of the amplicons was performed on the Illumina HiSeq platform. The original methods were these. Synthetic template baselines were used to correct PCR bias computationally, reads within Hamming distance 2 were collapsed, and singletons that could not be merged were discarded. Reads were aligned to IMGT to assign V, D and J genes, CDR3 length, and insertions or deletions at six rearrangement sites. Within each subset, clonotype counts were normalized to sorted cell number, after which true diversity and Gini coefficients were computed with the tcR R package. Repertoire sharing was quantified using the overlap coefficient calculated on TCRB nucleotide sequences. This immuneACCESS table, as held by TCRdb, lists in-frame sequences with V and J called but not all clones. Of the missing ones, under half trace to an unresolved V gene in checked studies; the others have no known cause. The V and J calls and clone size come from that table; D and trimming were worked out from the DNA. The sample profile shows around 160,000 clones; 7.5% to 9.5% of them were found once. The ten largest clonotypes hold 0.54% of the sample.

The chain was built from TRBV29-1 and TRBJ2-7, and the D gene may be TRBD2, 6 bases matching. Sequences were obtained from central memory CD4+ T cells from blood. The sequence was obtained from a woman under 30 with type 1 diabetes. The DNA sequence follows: TGCAGCGTTGATTTTTCCGGGGGTAACGACGAGCAGTACTTC. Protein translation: CSVDFSGGNDEQYF.